Following are 9 T cell receptor beta chains from one sample sequenced in a study of blood T cell repertoires in COVID-19. Here immunoSEQ multiplex PCR was the method, and the copy in TCRdb shows in-frame clones only, minus some. The sample lists around 46,000 clones, over 70% seen once, with more than 2% in the top ten. Sequenced: peripheral blood. These receptor sequences come from a woman older than 75 with COVID-19, enrolled during active disease.

V usage is TRBV5-1 and J usage is TRBJ1-1, with a tentative D call TRBD1 (6 bases). Trimming took off 1 base at V and 3 bases at J, with 10 bases between the two ends. The CDR3 runs to 14 residues. Looked up from germline, CDR1 is SGHRS and CDR2 is YFSETQ. The CDR3 DNA is TGCGCCAGCAGCTTGCCAGGGGTAGACACTGAAGCTTTCTTT. It specifies CASSLPGVDTEAFF.

This clone was found a few times. V and J are TRBV6-4 and TRBJ1-2; D perhaps matches TRBD1 (6 bases). With 2 bases removed from V and 6 bases from J, the gap between germline ends came to 10 bases. The CDR3 sequence is 13 residues long. In germline, CDR1 is MRHNA, CDR2 SNTAGT. The CDR3 is CASSDQGRDGYTF. CDR3 nucleotides: TGTGCCAGCAGTGACCAGGGGAGGGATGGCTACACCTTC.

This clone appeared once. The chain uses TRBV2 and TRBJ2-3; 15 bases line up with TRBD2. The CDR3 length is 15 residues. The J segment lost 3 bases and the V segment lost 8 bases, leaving 3 bases of the junction unmatched. CDR1 and CDR2 from the germline V gene are SNHLY and FYNNEI. The CDR3 region has the DNA TGTGCCAGCGGGACTAGCGGGGGGCCAACAGATACGCAGTATTTT. Protein product: CASGTSGGPTDTQYF. Drawing the rest from reference TRBV2 and TRBJ2-3, the complete variable domain is EPEVTQTPSHQVTQMGQEVILRCVPISNHLYFYWYRQILGQKVEFLVSFYNNEISEKSEIFDDQFSVERPDGSNFTLKIRSTKLEDSAMYFCASGTSGGPTDTQYFGPGTRLTVL.

The V call is TRBV11-2, the J call TRBJ2-7, with a tentative D call TRBD1 (6 bases). Germline V CDR1 and CDR2: SGHAT, FQNNGV. Trimming took 5 bases from V and 6 from J, leaving 11 bases between them. CDR3 length: 12 residues. The CDR3 DNA reads TGTGCCAGCAGCCGAGACAGGACCGAGCAGTACTTC. Translated: CASSRDRTEQYF.

The V and J genes are TRBV11-2 and TRBJ2-1; D may be TRBD1 (6 bases). The V end was cut by 7 bases, the J end by 5 bases, with 15 bases between. CDR1 SGHAT and CDR2 FQNNGV come from the germline V gene. This CDR3 comprises 14 residues. CDR3 loop: CASTVTTGHNEQFF. The CDR3 nucleotides are TGTGCCAGCACCGTCACGACAGGACACAATGAGCAGTTCTTC.

The chain couples TRBV5-5 to TRBJ2-1; tentatively, D is TRBD2 (6 bases). From germline, CDR1 is SGHKS and CDR2 YYEKEE (reference sequence). V gave up 0 bases and J gave up 1 base, with 17 bases separating them. This CDR3 spans 18 amino acids. The CDR3 reads CASSLDPPGLSSYNEQFF. The CDR3 DNA reads as TGTGCCAGCAGCTTGGACCCGCCGGGACTTTCTTCCTACAATGAGCAGTTCTTC.

This chain links TRBV6-5 with TRBJ2-7, with TRBD1 as a possible D gene (6 bases). The V end was cut by 8 bases, the J end by 2 bases, with 13 bases between. The CDR3 covers 13 residues. Germline lookup yields CDR1 MNHEY and CDR2 SVGAGI. The CDR3 here is CASQTGTPYEQYF. The CDR3 DNA is TGTGCCAGCCAAACCGGGACACCCTACGAGCAGTACTTC.

This clone was seen a single time. J is TRBJ1-5 and V is TRBV24-1; 8 bases line up with TRBD1. The CDR3 runs 16 residues. V lost 4 bases to trimming and J lost 2 bases; unmatched junction nucleotides: 6. Germline loops: CDR1 KGHDR, CDR2 SFDVKD. This CDR3 is CATSDAGTGGNQPQHF. DNA for the CDR3: TGTGCCACCAGTGACGCCGGGACAGGCGGCAATCAGCCCCAGCATTTT.

This chain uses TRBV9 with TRBJ1-4; D may be TRBD1 (5 bases). V was clipped by 0 bases and J by 7 bases, with 16 bases between them. The CDR3 covers 16 residues. The germline V gene encodes CDR1 SGDLS and CDR2 YYNGEE. CDR3 sequence: CASSVGGGGVGEKLFF. DNA for the CDR3: TGTGCCAGCAGCGTAGGAGGCGGAGGGGTGGGTGAAAAACTGTTTTTT.